Listed below are T cell receptor beta chains from one sample, sequenced in a study of T cell repertoires in cytomegalovirus infection. These receptors are not linked to any known antigen. In TCRdb, the reads were re-called with MiXCR into one record per CDR3 protein. The table includes 95,000 to 150,000 distinct CDR3 sequences, approximately 30% detected once. The sequencing here drew on CD8+ T cells from cultured PBMCs, taken from culture after CMV antigen stimulation. The receptors derive from a human donor in good health (CMV status not recorded). Some clones in this sample may be carry-over from other donors' samples. Each CDR3 is given with its conserved first and last residue. Each record gives: CDR3 protein, CDR3 DNA, D gene, J gene, clone size, V gene. A D gene is named only where the DNA matches it firmly. Clone size is shown for a subset of rows, as once, few, many or a class of expanded clone.

CASSLLAGRGYTF,TGTGCCAGCAGTTTATTGGCAGGGAGGGGCTACACCTTC,-,TRBJ1-2,few,TRBV27
CASTEGWGDYEQYF,TGTGCCAGCACCGAGGGGTGGGGGGACTACGAGCAGTACTTC,-,TRBJ2-7,many,TRBV2
CASSSPGMSLGYGYTF,TGTGCCAGCAGCTCCCCCGGGATGAGTCTGGGCTATGGCTACACCTTC,-,TRBJ1-2,many,TRBV7-9
CASSSYPGIGQATGELFF,TGTGCCAGCAGTTCGTACCCCGGAATTGGTCAGGCCACCGGGGAGCTGTTTTTT,-,TRBJ2-2,once,TRBV6-5
CASGSWTGGDTQYF,TGTGCTAGTGGTTCCTGGACAGGGGGAGATACGCAGTATTTT,TRBD1,TRBJ2-3,-,TRBV12-5
CATSRERGMGGQPQHF,TGTGCCACCAGCAGAGAAAGGGGAATGGGGGGTCAGCCCCAGCATTTT,-,TRBJ1-5,-,TRBV15
CASSPRGEARGYTF,TGTGCCAGCAGTCCCCGCGGGGAGGCGCGGGGCTACACCTTC,-,TRBJ1-2,few,TRBV28
CASSLDPVRDTQYF,TGTGCCAGCAGCCTCGACCCGGTCAGGGATACGCAGTATTTT,-,TRBJ2-3,-,TRBV7-2
CASSPEANYGYTF,TGTGCCAGCAGCCCGGAGGCTAACTATGGCTACACCTTC,-,TRBJ1-2,-,TRBV7-6
CASSLTAPSSYNSPLHF,TGTGCCAGCAGCTTAACGGCCCCAAGCTCCTATAATTCACCCCTCCACTTT,-,TRBJ1-6,once,TRBV7-6
CASSLEPMNTEAFF,TGTGCCAGCAGCTTAGAGCCAATGAACACTGAAGCTTTCTTT,-,TRBJ1-1,-,TRBV7-3
CASSPPAQGAYEQYF,TGTGCCAGCAGTCCCCCGGCACAGGGTGCCTACGAGCAGTACTTC,-,TRBJ2-7,few,TRBV6-1
CASSQDDIGFSYEQYF,TGCGCCAGCAGCCAAGATGATATAGGATTCTCCTACGAGCAGTACTTC,-,TRBJ2-7,few,TRBV4-1
CASSPGTTSTDTQYF,TGCGCCAGCAGCCCGGGGACTACTAGCACAGATACGCAGTATTTT,TRBD2,TRBJ2-3,-,TRBV5-1
CASSSRLAAALNGTQYF,TGTGCCAGCAGTTCAAGGTTAGCGGCTGCTCTCAATGGGACCCAGTACTTC,-,TRBJ2-5,few,TRBV7-9
CASSQGRDGNTIYF,TGTGCCAGCAGCCAGGGCAGGGATGGAAACACCATATATTTT,-,TRBJ1-3,-,TRBV13
CASSYNRVNYGYTF,TGTGCCAGCAGTTACAACAGGGTGAACTATGGCTACACCTTC,-,TRBJ1-2,few,TRBV12-3/TRBV12-4
CASSQELLSGDSPNYGYTF,TGTGCCAGCAGCCAAGAACTTTTGTCCGGGGACAGCCCTAACTATGGCTACACCTTC,TRBD1,TRBJ1-2,-,TRBV3-1
CASSLDWGIRNNEQFF,TGTGCCAGCAGCTTAGATTGGGGGATTCGAAACAATGAGCAGTTCTTC,-,TRBJ2-1,-,TRBV11-2
CASRPPGAYEQYF,TGTGCCAGCAGGCCTCCGGGGGCCTACGAGCAGTACTTC,-,TRBJ2-7,-,TRBV5-5
CASSYFGNQPQHF,TGTGCCAGCAGTTACTTTGGCAATCAGCCCCAGCATTTT,-,TRBJ1-5,-,TRBV6-2/TRBV6-3
CASSPGDRAYQPQHF,TGTGCCAGCAGCCCAGGGGACAGGGCCTATCAGCCCCAGCATTTT,TRBD1,TRBJ1-5,many,TRBV7-8
CASSLAPAGGGPPPLTSNQPQHF,TGTGCCAGCAGCTTAGCCCCGGCAGGGGGCGGTCCACCCCCACTAACTAGCAATCAGCCCCAGCATTTT,TRBD1,TRBJ1-5,many,TRBV7-2
CASSGMGADTQYF,TGTGCCAGCAGTGGGATGGGTGCCGATACGCAGTATTTT,-,TRBJ2-3,many,TRBV25-1
CASSLAGGPYEQFF,TGTGCCAGCAGCTTAGCGGGGGGGCCGTATGAGCAGTTCTTC,-,TRBJ2-1,few,TRBV7-2
CASSFSSGTDTQYF,TGTGCCAGCAGCTTTTCTAGCGGCACAGATACGCAGTATTTT,-,TRBJ2-3,many,TRBV7-2
CASSTGQANPGLHF,TGTGCCAGCAGCACCGGACAGGCCAATCCGGGCCTCCACTTT,TRBD1,TRBJ1-6,-,TRBV7-8
CASALGGGGLRRSGNTIYF,TGTGCCAGCGCGCTGGGAGGGGGCGGCCTGCGCCGCTCTGGAAACACCATATATTTT,TRBD1,TRBJ1-3,many,TRBV12-3/TRBV12-4
CASSWEGAEDNAEAFF,TGTGCCAGCAGTTGGGAGGGGGCGGAGGATAACGCTGAAGCTTTCTTT,TRBD1,TRBJ1-1,few,TRBV12-3/TRBV12-4
CASSLIQGAGNTIYF,TGTGCCAGCAGTCTAATCCAGGGAGCTGGAAACACCATATATTTT,-,TRBJ1-3,-,TRBV6-5